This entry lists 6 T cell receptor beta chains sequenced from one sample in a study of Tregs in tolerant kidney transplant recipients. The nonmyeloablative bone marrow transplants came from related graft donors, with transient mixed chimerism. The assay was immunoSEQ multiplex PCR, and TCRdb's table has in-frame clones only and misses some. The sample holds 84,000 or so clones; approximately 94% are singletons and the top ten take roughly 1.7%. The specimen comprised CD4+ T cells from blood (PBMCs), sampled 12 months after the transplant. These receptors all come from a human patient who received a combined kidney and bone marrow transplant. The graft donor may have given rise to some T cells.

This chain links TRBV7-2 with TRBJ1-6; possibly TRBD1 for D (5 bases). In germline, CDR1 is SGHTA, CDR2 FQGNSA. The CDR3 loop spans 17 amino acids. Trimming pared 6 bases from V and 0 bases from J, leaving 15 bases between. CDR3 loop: CASRRKGSSSYNSPLHF. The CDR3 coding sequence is TGTGCCAGCAGGAGAAAGGGGTCTAGCTCCTATAATTCACCCCTCCACTTT.

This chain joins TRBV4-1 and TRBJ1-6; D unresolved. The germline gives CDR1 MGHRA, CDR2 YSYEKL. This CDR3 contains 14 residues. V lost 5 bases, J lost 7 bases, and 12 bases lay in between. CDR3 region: CASSRQVVNSPLHF. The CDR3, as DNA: TGCGCCAGCAGCAGGCAGGTTGTGAATTCACCCCTCCACTTT.

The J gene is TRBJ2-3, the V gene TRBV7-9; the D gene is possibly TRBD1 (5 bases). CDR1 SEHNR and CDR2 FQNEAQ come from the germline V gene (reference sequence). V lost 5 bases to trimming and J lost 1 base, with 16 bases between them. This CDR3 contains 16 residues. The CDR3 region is CASSRQGRGGTDTQYF. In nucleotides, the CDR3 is TGTGCCAGCAGCAGGCAGGGAAGGGGTGGCACAGATACGCAGTATTTT.

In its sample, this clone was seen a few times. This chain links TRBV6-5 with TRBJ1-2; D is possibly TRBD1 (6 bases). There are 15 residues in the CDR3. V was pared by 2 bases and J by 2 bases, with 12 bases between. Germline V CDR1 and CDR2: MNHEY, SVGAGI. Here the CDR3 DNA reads TGTGCCAGCAGTTACAAGCGGGGGGCCAACTATGGCTACACCTTC. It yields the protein CASSYKRGANYGYTF.

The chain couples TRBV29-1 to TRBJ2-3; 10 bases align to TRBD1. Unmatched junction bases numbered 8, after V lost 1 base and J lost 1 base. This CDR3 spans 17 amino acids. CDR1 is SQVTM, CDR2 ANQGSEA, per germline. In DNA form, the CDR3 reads TGCAGCGTTGAAGGCTCCCTTGGGACAGGGGGCACAGATACGCAGTATTTT. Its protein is CSVEGSLGTGGTDTQYF.

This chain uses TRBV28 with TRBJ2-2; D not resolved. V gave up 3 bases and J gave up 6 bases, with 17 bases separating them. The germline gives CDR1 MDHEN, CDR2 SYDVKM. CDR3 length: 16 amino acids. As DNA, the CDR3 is TGTGCCAGCAGTTTCACGCGATCGGAGCTTGCCGGGGAGCTGTTTTTT. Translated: CASSFTRSELAGELFF.